These 30 T cell receptor beta chains were sequenced from one sample in a study of blood T cells in healthy people across ages. A second roughly 6 to 12 cycle PCR used barcoded and J-beta primers. MiXCR, run by TCRdb on the 5' RACE reads, gives a single entry per CDR3 protein. The table has fewer than 750,000 distinct CDR3 sequences, around half seen once; the top ten hold around 23%. The sample taken for sequencing was blood. All receptors come from a man older than 75 in good health.

The genes are TRBV20-1 and TRBJ2-3, with a possible D match to TRBD1 (5 bases). The J call may be mistaken, given a closer DNA end match to TRBJ1-5. Germline V lookup: CDR1 DFQATT, CDR2 SNEGSKA (reference sequence). The CDR3 has 13 residues. CDR3 DNA sequence: TGCAGTGCCAGACTAGCGGGGCGGGATACGCAGCATTTT. Its translation: CSARLAGRDTQHF.

This clonotype was seen a handful of times. The chain carries TRBV5-1 and TRBJ2-6; D is ambiguous. This CDR3 has 14 residues. Germline assignment: CDR1 SGHRS and CDR2 YFSETQ. Trimming stripped 1 base from V and 3 bases from J, with 5 bases between. The CDR3 loop reads CASSLSVGANVLTF. CDR3 coding DNA: TGCGCCAGCAGCTTGAGTGTTGGGGCCAACGTCCTGACTTTC.

This clonotype was detected only once. The chain joins TRBV15 to TRBJ2-1; D unclear. Trimming stripped 0 bases from V and 0 bases from J, with 9 bases between. The CDR3 spans 16 residues. The germline gives CDR1 LNHNV, CDR2 YYDKDF (reference sequence). The CDR3 DNA follows: TGTGCCACCAGCAGAGACCACAGTAGCTCCTACAATGAGCAGTTCTTC. This codes for CATSRDHSSSYNEQFF.

This clonotype was counted a few times. The chain couples TRBV29-1 to TRBJ1-5; unclear D gene. Germline lookup yields CDR1 SQVTM and CDR2 ANQGSEA. The V end lost 4 bases, the J end lost 6 bases, and 13 bases lay between the germline ends. The CDR3 runs to 13 residues. CDR3 nucleotide sequence: TGCAGCGTTGGGCCGGGGTACCGTCAGCCCCAGCATTTT. Translating gives CSVGPGYRQPQHF.

The CDR3 here is CASSLALTTDTQYF. The CDR3 DNA reads TGTGCCAGCAGCCTAGCTCTTACCACAGATACGCAGTATTTT. The chain joins TRBV28 to TRBJ2-3; D may be TRBD2 (5 bases). Per the germline V gene, CDR1 is MDHEN and CDR2 is SYDVKM. This CDR3 contains 14 residues. V lost 6 bases, J lost 2 bases, and 12 bases lay in between.

This clonotype was seen only a few times. The chain is built from TRBV5-4 and TRBJ2-5; 7 bases are a match to TRBD2. Unmatched junction bases numbered 13, after V lost 3 bases and J lost 11 bases. Germline V gene sequence: CDR1 SGHNT, CDR2 YYREEE (reference sequence). There are 14 residues in the CDR3. DNA of the CDR3: TGTGCCAGCAGCTCCAGCGGGAACTCCTACGGGCAGTACTTC. Protein: CASSSSGNSYGQYF.

The chain recombines TRBV9 with TRBJ2-3, with TRBD2 matching 7 bases. Germline CDR1 reads SGDLS; CDR2 reads YYNGEE. This CDR3 comprises 15 residues. The J segment lost 0 bases and the V segment lost 3 bases, leaving 4 bases of the junction unmatched. The CDR3 reads CASSEREPSTDTQYF. Here the CDR3 DNA reads TGTGCCAGCAGCGAGCGGGAACCCAGCACAGATACGCAGTATTTT.

The rearrangement uses TRBV29-1 and TRBJ2-7; TRBD2 might be the D (7 bases). CDR1 and CDR2 from the germline V gene are SQVTM and ANQGSEA. Trimming cost V 1 base and J 6 bases, with 22 bases left between them. The CDR3 runs to 16 residues. This CDR3 reads CSVEARYTGTTAEQYF. CDR3 DNA: TGCAGCGTTGAAGCCCGCTACACAGGGACTACAGCCGAGCAGTACTTC.

The CDR3 sequence is CASRALSGDYNEQFF. CDR3 DNA sequence: TGTGCCAGCAGGGCACTAAGCGGGGACTACAATGAGCAGTTCTTC. The chain joins TRBV6-2 or TRBV6-3 to TRBJ2-1; 7 positions match TRBD2. In germline, CDR1 is MNHEY, CDR2 SVGEGT. After removal of 6 bases from V and 3 bases from J, the junction contained 8 bases not matched to a gene. CDR3 length: 15 residues.

This clonotype was detected only a few times. The chain is built from TRBV20-1 and TRBJ2-7; the match to TRBD1 covers 8 bases. In germline, CDR1 is DFQATT, CDR2 SNEGSKA (reference sequence). The CDR3 sequence is 14 residues long. V shed 3 bases and J 1 base; nucleotides not matched to a gene: 5. CDR3 nucleotide sequence: TGCAGTGCTAGCCCCGGACAGGGTTCCTACGAGCAGTACTTC. Its translation: CSASPGQGSYEQYF.

This clonotype was counted at least ten times. The rearrangement uses TRBV29-1 and TRBJ2-3, with 8 bases that match TRBD2. The trim removed 4 bases at V and 1 base at J, leaving 16 bases unmatched. Germline V gene lookup returns CDR1 SQVTM and CDR2 ANQGSEA. The CDR3 has 18 residues. The CDR3 protein is CSVGGILAAWGGTDTQYF. The CDR3 nucleotides are TGCAGCGTTGGTGGGATACTAGCGGCTTGGGGTGGCACAGATACGCAGTATTTT.

The rearrangement links TRBV7-8 to TRBJ1-1; D is uncertain. Germline assignment: CDR1 SGHVS and CDR2 FQNEAQ. This CDR3 is 15 amino acids long. Trimming shortened V by 0 bases and J by 4 bases, and 12 bases separated the two germline ends. CDR3 nucleotide sequence: TGTGCCAGCAGCTTAGCGATCAGAGGGAGCACTGAAGCTTTCTTT. Its protein product is CASSLAIRGSTEAFF.

The rearrangement links TRBV29-1 to TRBJ2-7; the D call may be TRBD1 or TRBD2 (5 bases each). Germline lookup yields CDR1 SQVTM and CDR2 ANQGSEA. Trimming removed 5 bases at V and 0 bases at J, with 17 bases between. The CDR3 covers 15 residues. The CDR3 loop is CSVSLRDVTSYEQYF. The CDR3 DNA follows: TGCAGCGTTTCCCTCCGGGACGTGACCTCCTACGAGCAGTACTTC.

This sequence joins TRBV6-2 or TRBV6-3 and TRBJ2-4; tentatively, D is TRBD1 (6 bases). CDR1 and CDR2 (germline): MNHEY, SVGEGT. The CDR3 has 14 amino acids. Trimming removed 0 bases at V and 14 bases at J, with 17 bases between. CDR3 in amino acids: CASSYSQRTVREYF. The CDR3 region has the DNA TGTGCCAGCAGTTACTCCCAAAGGACAGTCCGGGAGTACTTC.

This clonotype was counted a few times. The V gene is TRBV7-2, the J gene TRBJ1-6; 7 positions agree with TRBD1. Germline V CDR1 and CDR2: SGHTA, FQGNSA. The V gene end was trimmed by 5 bases and the J gene end by 7 bases; junction bases not matched to a gene: 8. The CDR3 extends over 15 amino acids. The CDR3 sequence is CASSQGEVLNSPLHF. The CDR3, as DNA: TGTGCCAGCAGCCAGGGGGAAGTATTAAATTCACCCCTCCACTTT.

In its sample, this clonotype was seen a few times. This chain connects TRBV4-3 to TRBJ1-2; no clear D. The germline CDR1 and CDR2 sequences are LGHNA and YSLEER. CDR3 size: 13 residues. V lost 0 bases and J lost 8, with 10 bases in between. The CDR3 sequence is CASSQDQVQGYTF. As DNA, the CDR3 is TGCGCCAGCAGCCAAGATCAGGTCCAAGGCTACACCTTC.

This chain links TRBV11-2 with TRBJ2-3, with D tentatively TRBD1 (5 bases). This CDR3 contains 13 residues. Trimming removed 4 bases from V and 3 bases from J, with 8 bases in between. From germline, CDR1 is SGHAT and CDR2 FQNNGV. CDR3 in amino acids: CASSWTRTDTQYF. CDR3 nucleotides: TGTGCCAGCAGCTGGACAAGAACAGATACGCAGTATTTT. The full variable domain, rest sourced from reference TRBV11-2 and TRBJ2-3, is EAGVAQSPRYKIIEKRQSVAFWCNPISGHATLYWYQQILGQGPKLLIQFQNNGVVDDSQLPKDRFSAERLKGVDSTLKIQPAKLEDSAVYLCASSWTRTDTQYFGPGTRLTVL.

This clonotype was counted a few times. The chain is built from TRBV18 and TRBJ2-1, with 14 bases lining up with TRBD2. The junction had 8 bases not matched to a gene; V was cut back by 3 bases and J by 10 bases. The CDR3 length is 16 residues. The germline gives CDR1 KGHSH, CDR2 LQKENI. Here the CDR3 reads CASSPGLAGGVGEQFF. The CDR3 nucleotides read TGTGCCAGCTCACCCGGACTAGCGGGGGGTGTAGGGGAGCAGTTCTTC. Full variable domain (outside the CDR3, taken from reference TRBV18 and TRBJ2-1): NAGVMQNPRHLVRRRGQEARLRCSPMKGHSHVYWYRQLPEEGLKFMVYLQKENIIDESGMPKERFSAEFPKEGPSILRIQQVVRGDSAAYFCASSPGLAGGVGEQFFGPGTRLTVL.

Only one count was recorded for this clonotype. The rearrangement links TRBV10-3 to TRBJ1-4; D remains unclear. V lost 5 bases, J lost 5 bases, and 9 bases lay in between. The CDR3 runs to 13 residues. Germline V gives CDR1 ENHRY, CDR2 SYGVKD. In DNA, the CDR3 is TGTGCCATCAGTACGGGTCTGAATGAAAAACTGTTTTTT. Encoded protein: CAISTGLNEKLFF.

CDR3 in amino acids: CASSPLGGTYEQYF. In nucleotides, the CDR3 is TGTGCCAGCTCACCCTTGGGGGGTACCTACGAGCAGTACTTC. The chain combines TRBV18 with TRBJ2-7; tentatively, D is TRBD2 (6 bases). The germline V gene has CDR1 KGHSH and CDR2 LQKENI. This CDR3 has 14 amino acids. Trimming took off 3 bases at V and 2 bases at J, with 11 bases between the two ends.

This clonotype has a count of ten or more. The chain is built from TRBV6-6 and TRBJ2-1, with TRBD1 identical over 7 bases. The trim removed 5 bases at V and 9 bases at J, leaving 7 bases unmatched. Germline loops: CDR1 MNHNY, CDR2 SVGAGI (reference sequence). The CDR3 runs 13 residues. CDR3 DNA sequence: TGTGCCAGCAGTGACCCCGGGACAGCTGAGCAGTTCTTC. Amino acids: CASSDPGTAEQFF.

This clonotype was seen repeatedly, ten times or more. The chain is built from TRBV6-6 and TRBJ2-3, with no clear D. The CDR3 is made up of 14 amino acids. From germline, CDR1 is MNHNY and CDR2 SVGAGI (reference sequence). Trimming pared 2 bases from V and 4 bases from J, leaving 10 bases between. The CDR3 DNA reads TGTGCCAGCAGTTACCTTCAGGCGTCAGATACGCAGTATTTT. It codes for CASSYLQASDTQYF.

On this clonotype itself: The junction and the germline gene differ at one end; a read error may be behind it. The genes are TRBV27 and TRBJ2-1; weak D call: TRBD1 (6 bases). The CDR3 has 15 residues. Germline loops: CDR1 MNHEY, CDR2 SMNVEV (reference sequence). In DNA, the CDR3 is TGTGCCGGCAGCCAAGGCAGGGGCCGTTACAATGAGCAGTTCTTC. Its protein product is CAGSQGRGRYNEQFF.

CDR3 sequence (DNA): TGTGCCAGCAGCTTAAGGGGACTAGCGGGAGAGACCCAGTACTTC. It is translated as CASSLRGLAGETQYF. The chain links TRBV11-2 to TRBJ2-7; 12 nucleotides line up with TRBD2. Matching the DNA end better, TRBJ2-5 makes the J call doubtful. CDR1 SGHAT and CDR2 FQNNGV come from the germline V gene. This CDR3 spans 15 amino acids.

Points on this clonotype: This could be a read error, since a much larger clone is one nucleotide away. The J gene is TRBJ2-1, the V gene TRBV6-5; 14 bases line up with TRBD2. The V gene's germline CDR1 is MNHEY and CDR2 SVGAGI. This CDR3 is 18 amino acids long. V was pared by 4 bases and J by 4 bases, with 9 bases of the junction left unmatched. The CDR3 DNA sequence: TGTGCCAGCAGTTCCGGGACTAGCGGGAGATTCAGATACAATGAGCAGTTCTTC. Protein product: CASSSGTSGRFRYNEQFF.

The chain couples TRBV20-1 to TRBJ2-1; 7 bases line up with TRBD1. V lost 0 bases and J lost 0; bases outside the gene matches: 5. CDR3 length: 16 residues. The V gene's germline CDR1 is DFQATT and CDR2 SNEGSKA (reference sequence). The CDR3 reads CSARDQGEPSYNEQFF. As DNA, the CDR3 is TGCAGTGCTAGAGATCAGGGGGAGCCCTCCTACAATGAGCAGTTCTTC.

This clonotype has ten or more counts. V usage is TRBV6-5 and J usage is TRBJ2-7; 8 nucleotides match TRBD1. The CDR3 covers 13 residues. V lost 4 bases to trimming and J lost 6 bases; unmatched junction nucleotides: 5. CDR1 MNHEY and CDR2 SVGAGI come from the germline V gene. The CDR3, as DNA: TGTGCCAGCAGTTCTACCAGGGGGCGCGAGCAGTACTTC. Its protein product is CASSSTRGREQYF.

The rearrangement uses TRBV6-5 and TRBJ2-2, with 11 bases lining up with TRBD2. Trimming at V came to 7 bases and at J to 4 bases, leaving 8 bases not matched to a gene. The CDR3 length is 16 residues. The germline V gene encodes CDR1 MNHEY and CDR2 SVGAGI. In DNA form, the CDR3 reads TGTGCCAGCAAAGGCCTAGCGGGAGGCCCCACCGGGGAGCTGTTTTTT. This codes for CASKGLAGGPTGELFF.

This clonotype was detected a few times. The chain carries TRBV5-1 and TRBJ2-3; D perhaps matches TRBD2 (5 bases). Trimming took off 4 bases at V and 1 base at J, with 10 bases between the two ends. There are 14 residues in the CDR3. Germline V gene sequence: CDR1 SGHRS, CDR2 YFSETQ. CDR3 coding DNA: TGCGCCAGCAGCCCGCAGGAGGGCACAGATACGCAGTATTTT. Encoded protein: CASSPQEGTDTQYF.

The chain has TRBV18 and TRBJ2-3; TRBD2 matches at 8 bases. The germline gives CDR1 KGHSH, CDR2 LQKENI. The CDR3 totals 16 residues. V lost 2 bases, J lost 6 bases, and 10 bases stayed unmatched. The CDR3, as DNA: TGTGCCAGCTCACCAGTGAGCGGGGGAGCATATGATACGCAGTATTTT. It codes for CASSPVSGGAYDTQYF.